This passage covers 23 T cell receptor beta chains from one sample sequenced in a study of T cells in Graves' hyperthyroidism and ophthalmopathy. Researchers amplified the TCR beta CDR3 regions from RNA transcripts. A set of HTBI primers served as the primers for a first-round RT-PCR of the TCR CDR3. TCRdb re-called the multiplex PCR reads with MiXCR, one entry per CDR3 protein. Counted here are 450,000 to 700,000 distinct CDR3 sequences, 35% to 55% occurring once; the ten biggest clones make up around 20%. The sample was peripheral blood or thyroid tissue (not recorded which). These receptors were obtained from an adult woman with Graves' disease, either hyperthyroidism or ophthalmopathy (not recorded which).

The CDR3 DNA reads as TGTGCCAGCACGTACAGGGGGTCTAACTATGGCTACACCTTC. Translated: CASTYRGSNYGYTF. J is TRBJ1-2 and V is TRBV2; 8 bases align to TRBD1. The V gene's germline CDR1 is SNHLY and CDR2 FYNNEI. The V gene end was trimmed by 7 bases and the J gene end by 0 bases; junction bases not matched to a gene: 4. The length of the CDR3 is 14 residues. Together with reference TRBV2 and TRBJ1-2, the CDR3 gives the full variable domain: EPEVTQTPSHQVTQMGQEVILRCVPISNHLYFYWYRQILGQKVEFLVSFYNNEISEKSEIFDDQFSVERPDGSNFTLKIRSTKLEDSAMYFCASTYRGSNYGYTFGSGTRLTVV.

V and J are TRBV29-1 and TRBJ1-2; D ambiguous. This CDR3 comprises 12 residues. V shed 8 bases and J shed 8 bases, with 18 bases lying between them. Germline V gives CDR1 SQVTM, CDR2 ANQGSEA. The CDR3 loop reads CSSLSGSGGYTF. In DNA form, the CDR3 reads TGCAGCAGTTTGTCGGGGAGCGGCGGCTACACCTTC.

CDR3 DNA: TGTGCCAGCAGCTTCCTAGGGCAGGGAGATTCACCCCTCCACTTT. It is translated as CASSFLGQGDSPLHF. This chain joins TRBV7-2 and TRBJ1-6, with a tentative D call TRBD1 (5 bases). V was cut by 3 bases and J by 8 bases, with 14 bases left in between. The CDR3 has 15 residues. Germline values: CDR1 SGHTA, CDR2 FQGNSA.

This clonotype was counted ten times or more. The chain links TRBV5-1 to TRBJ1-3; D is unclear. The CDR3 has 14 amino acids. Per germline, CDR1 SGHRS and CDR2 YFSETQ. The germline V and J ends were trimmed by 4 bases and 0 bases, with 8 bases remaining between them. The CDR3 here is CASSPMPSGNTIYF. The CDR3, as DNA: TGCGCCAGCAGCCCAATGCCCTCTGGAAACACCATATATTTT.

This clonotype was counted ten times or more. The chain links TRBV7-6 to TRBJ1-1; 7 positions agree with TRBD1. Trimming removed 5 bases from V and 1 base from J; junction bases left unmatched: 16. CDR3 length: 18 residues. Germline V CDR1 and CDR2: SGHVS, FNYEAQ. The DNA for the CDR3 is TGTGCCAGCAGCCTCGGAAGAAGTATGGGACAGAGGAACACTGAAGCTTTCTTT. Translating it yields CASSLGRSMGQRNTEAFF.

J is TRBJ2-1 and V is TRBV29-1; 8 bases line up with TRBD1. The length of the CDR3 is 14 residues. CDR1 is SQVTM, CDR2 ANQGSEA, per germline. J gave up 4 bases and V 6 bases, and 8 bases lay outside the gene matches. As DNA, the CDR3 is TGCAGCGTGGGGAAGACAGGGGTATACAATGAGCAGTTCTTC. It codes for CSVGKTGVYNEQFF.

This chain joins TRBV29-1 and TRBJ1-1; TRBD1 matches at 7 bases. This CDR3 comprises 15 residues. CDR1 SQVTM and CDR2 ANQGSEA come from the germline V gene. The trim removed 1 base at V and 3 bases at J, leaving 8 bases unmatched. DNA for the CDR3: TGCAGCGTTGAAGCGAGGGGGCGCGTAGACACTGAAGCTTTCTTT. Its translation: CSVEARGRVDTEAFF.

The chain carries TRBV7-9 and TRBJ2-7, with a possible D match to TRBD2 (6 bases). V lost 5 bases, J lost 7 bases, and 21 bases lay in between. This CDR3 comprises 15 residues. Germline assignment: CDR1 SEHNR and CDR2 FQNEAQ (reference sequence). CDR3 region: CASSPGSGLPLEQYF. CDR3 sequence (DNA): TGTGCCAGCAGCCCCGGTAGCGGTCTCCCTTTGGAGCAGTACTTC.

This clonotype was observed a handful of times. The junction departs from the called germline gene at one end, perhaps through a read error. The CDR3: CASSGQGASGGGFTF. CDR3 nucleotide sequence: TGTGCCAGCAGCGGCCAAGGGGCATCGGGGGGTGGCTTCACCTTC. The chain couples TRBV9 to TRBJ1-2; TRBD1 is a possible D gene (5 bases). The CDR3 is made up of 15 amino acids. In germline, CDR1 is SGDLS, CDR2 YYNGEE.

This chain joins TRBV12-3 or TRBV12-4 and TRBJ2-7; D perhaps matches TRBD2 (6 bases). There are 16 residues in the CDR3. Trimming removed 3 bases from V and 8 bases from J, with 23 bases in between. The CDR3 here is CASSFLGGDGQPQQYF. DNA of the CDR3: TGTGCCAGCAGTTTCCTCGGCGGGGATGGTCAGCCCCAGCAGTACTTC.

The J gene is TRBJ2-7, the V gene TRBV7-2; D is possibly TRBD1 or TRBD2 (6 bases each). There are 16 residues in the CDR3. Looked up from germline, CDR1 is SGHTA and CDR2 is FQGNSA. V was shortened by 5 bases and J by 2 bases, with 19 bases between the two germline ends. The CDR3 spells CASSPTRGPGAYEQYF. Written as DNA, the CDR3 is TGTGCCAGCAGCCCCACCCGGGGGCCCGGGGCCTACGAGCAGTACTTC.

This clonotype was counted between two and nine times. CDR3 nucleotide sequence: TGCAGTGCCTCCCGGCGGGAGGGCCATGAGACCCAGTACTTC. It is translated as CSASRREGHETQYF. The gene calls are TRBV20-1 and TRBJ2-5; 9 bases are shared with TRBD2. The CDR3 sequence is 14 residues long. Germline V CDR1 and CDR2: DFQATT, SNEGSKA (reference sequence). With V trimmed by 6 bases and J by 5 bases, 10 bases remained unmatched.

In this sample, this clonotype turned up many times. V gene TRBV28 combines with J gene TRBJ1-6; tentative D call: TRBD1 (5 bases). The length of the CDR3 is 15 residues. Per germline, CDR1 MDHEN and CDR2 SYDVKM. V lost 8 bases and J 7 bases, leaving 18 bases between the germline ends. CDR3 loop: CASRPDSPFNSPLHF. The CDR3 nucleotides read TGTGCCAGCCGTCCCGACAGCCCTTTCAATTCACCCCTCCACTTT.

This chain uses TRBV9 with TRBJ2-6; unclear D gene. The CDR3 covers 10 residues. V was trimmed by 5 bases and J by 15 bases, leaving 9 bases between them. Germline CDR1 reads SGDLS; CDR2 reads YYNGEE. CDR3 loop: CASSLEGLTF. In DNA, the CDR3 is TGTGCCAGCAGTTTGGAAGGCCTGACTTTC.

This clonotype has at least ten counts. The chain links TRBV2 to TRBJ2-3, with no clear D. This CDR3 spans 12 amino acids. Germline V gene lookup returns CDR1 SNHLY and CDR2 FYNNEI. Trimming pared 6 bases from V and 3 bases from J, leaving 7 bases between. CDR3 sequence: CASRTETDTQYF. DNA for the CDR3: TGTGCCAGCAGAACGGAAACAGATACGCAGTATTTT. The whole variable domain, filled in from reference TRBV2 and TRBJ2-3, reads EPEVTQTPSHQVTQMGQEVILRCVPISNHLYFYWYRQILGQKVEFLVSFYNNEISEKSEIFDDQFSVERPDGSNFTLKIRSTKLEDSAMYFCASRTETDTQYFGPGTRLTVL.

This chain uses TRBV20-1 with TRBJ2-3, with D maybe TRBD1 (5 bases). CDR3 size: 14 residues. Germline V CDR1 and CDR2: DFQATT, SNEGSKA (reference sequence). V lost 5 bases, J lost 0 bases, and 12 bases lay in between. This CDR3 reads CSAGAQFSTDTQYF. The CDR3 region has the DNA TGCAGTGCTGGGGCGCAGTTCAGCACAGATACGCAGTATTTT.

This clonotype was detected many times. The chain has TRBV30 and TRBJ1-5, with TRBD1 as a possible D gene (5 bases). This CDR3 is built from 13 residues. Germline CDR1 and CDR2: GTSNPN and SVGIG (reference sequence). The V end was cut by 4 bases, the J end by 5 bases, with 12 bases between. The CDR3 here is CAWNRQQHQPQHF. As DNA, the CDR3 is TGTGCCTGGAACAGACAGCAGCATCAGCCCCAGCATTTT.

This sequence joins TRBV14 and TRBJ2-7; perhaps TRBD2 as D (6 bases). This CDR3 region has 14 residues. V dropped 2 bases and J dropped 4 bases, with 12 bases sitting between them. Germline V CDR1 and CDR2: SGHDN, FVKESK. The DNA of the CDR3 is TGTGCCAGCAGCCAACCGGGACTCCCATACGAGCAGTACTTC. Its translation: CASSQPGLPYEQYF. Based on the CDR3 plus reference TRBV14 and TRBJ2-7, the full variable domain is EAGVTQFPSHSVIEKGQTVTLRCDPISGHDNLYWYRRVMGKEIKFLLHFVKESKQDESGMPNNRFLAERTGGTYSTLKVQPAELEDSGVYFCASSQPGLPYEQYFGPGTRLTVT.

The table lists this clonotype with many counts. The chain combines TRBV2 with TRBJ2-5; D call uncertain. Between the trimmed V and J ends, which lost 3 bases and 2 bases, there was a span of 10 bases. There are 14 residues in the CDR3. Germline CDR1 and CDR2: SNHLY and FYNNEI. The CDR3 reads CASSERHFQETQYF. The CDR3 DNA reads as TGTGCCAGCAGTGAGAGACATTTTCAAGAGACCCAGTACTTC.

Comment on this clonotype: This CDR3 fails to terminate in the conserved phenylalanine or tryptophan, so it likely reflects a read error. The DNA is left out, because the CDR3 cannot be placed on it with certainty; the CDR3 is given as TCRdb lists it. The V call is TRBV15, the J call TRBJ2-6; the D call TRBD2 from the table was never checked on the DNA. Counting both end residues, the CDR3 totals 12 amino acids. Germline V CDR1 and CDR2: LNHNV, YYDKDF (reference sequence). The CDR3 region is CATSRDGPSGRS.

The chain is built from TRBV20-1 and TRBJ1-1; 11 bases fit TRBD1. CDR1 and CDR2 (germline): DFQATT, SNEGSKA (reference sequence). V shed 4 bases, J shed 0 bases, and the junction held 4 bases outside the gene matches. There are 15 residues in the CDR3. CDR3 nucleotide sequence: TGCAGTGCTAAGGACAGGGGGCTCATGAACACTGAAGCTTTCTTT. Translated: CSAKDRGLMNTEAFF.

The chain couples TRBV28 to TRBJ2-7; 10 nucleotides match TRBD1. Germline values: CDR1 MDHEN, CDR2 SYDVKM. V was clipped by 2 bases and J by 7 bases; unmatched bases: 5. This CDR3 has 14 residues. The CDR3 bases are TGTGCCAGCAGTTTACCAACGGGACAGGGGGAGCAGTACTTC. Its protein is CASSLPTGQGEQYF.

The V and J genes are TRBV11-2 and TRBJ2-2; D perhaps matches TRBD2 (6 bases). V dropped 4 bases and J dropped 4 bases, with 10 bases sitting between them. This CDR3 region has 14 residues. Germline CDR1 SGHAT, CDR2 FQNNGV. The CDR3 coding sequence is TGTGCCAGCAGCTCAGGGAGGCCCACCGGGGAGCTGTTTTTT. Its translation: CASSSGRPTGELFF.